One and the same sample provided the 10 T cell receptor beta chains below, sequenced in a study of cytomegalovirus exposure and HLA in healthy donors (dated by TCRdb to 2015 to 2018). The library was generated by the immunoSEQ multiplex PCR assay. TCRdb provides this immuneACCESS table in a form limited to in-frame rearrangements. Some clones are lacking; in checked studies, under half of them reflect an unresolved V gene, and why the rest are absent is not known. The sample table shows roughly 280,000 clones, and 80% to 90% are seen once. The top ten clonotypes cover roughly 1% of the sample. The sequenced sample consisted of PBMCs. These receptor sequences come from a young woman in good health and CMV-seronegative.

V and J are TRBV2 and TRBJ1-5, with TRBD1 matching 7 bases. The CDR3 extends over 14 amino acids. CDR1 SNHLY and CDR2 FYNNEI come from the germline V gene. V dropped 8 bases and J dropped 4; count of bases not matched to a gene: 8. CDR3 sequence reads: CASRGTGENQPQHF. CDR3 in DNA: TGTGCCAGCCGGGGCACAGGGGAAAATCAGCCCCAGCATTTT.

The chain has TRBV5-1 and TRBJ1-5; 7 positions match TRBD1. Trimming removed 4 bases from V and 2 bases from J; junction bases left unmatched: 3. This CDR3 is 14 amino acids long. Looked up from germline, CDR1 is SGHRS and CDR2 is YFSETQ. The CDR3 loop is CASSAGTGNQPQHF. CDR3 DNA: TGCGCCAGCAGCGCCGGGACAGGCAATCAGCCCCAGCATTTT.

CDR3 sequence reads: CAIKKTSGILNEQFF. As DNA, the CDR3 is TGTGCCATCAAAAAGACTAGCGGGATTCTCAATGAGCAGTTCTTC. The V and J genes are TRBV10-3 and TRBJ2-1; 11 bases line up with TRBD2. Per the germline V gene, CDR1 is ENHRY and CDR2 is SYGVKD. This CDR3 contains 15 residues. V lost 7 bases to trimming and J lost 6 bases; unmatched junction nucleotides: 8.

The CDR3 bases are TGTGCCAGCAGCTTAGATCATTACCGGGACAGTGGTGAAAAACTGTTTTTT. This translates into CASSLDHYRDSGEKLFF. V gene TRBV11-3 combines with J gene TRBJ1-4, with 7 bases identical to TRBD1. Germline loops: CDR1 SGHNT, CDR2 YENEEA. This CDR3 comprises 17 residues. V lost 0 bases and J lost 7; bases outside the gene matches: 11.

Here the CDR3 reads CASSVGLADYYNEQFF. The DNA of the CDR3 is TGTGCCAGCAGCGTTGGACTAGCGGATTACTACAATGAGCAGTTCTTC. The V gene is TRBV9, the J gene TRBJ2-1, with 10 bases lining up with TRBD2. The V gene's germline CDR1 is SGDLS and CDR2 YYNGEE. V was pared by 2 bases and J by 3 bases, with 5 bases of the junction left unmatched. The CDR3 sequence is 16 residues long.

The rearrangement uses TRBV7-6 and TRBJ1-2, with D uncertain. CDR3 length equals 14 residues. The V gene lost 1 base and the J gene lost 6 bases, with 12 bases spanning the gap. Per the germline V gene, CDR1 is SGHVS and CDR2 is FNYEAQ. In DNA form, the CDR3 reads TGTGCCAGCAGCTTAGACTCCACTGCGGATGGCTACACCTTC. It encodes CASSLDSTADGYTF.

In regard to this clone: In the same sample, other DNA sequences code for this CDR3. The chain couples TRBV11-2 to TRBJ1-2; D is uncertain. CDR1 SGHAT and CDR2 FQNNGV come from the germline V gene. This CDR3 contains 11 residues. Trimming cost V 5 bases and J 2 bases, with 3 bases left between them. DNA of the CDR3: TGTGCCAGCAGCCTGAACTATGGCTACACCTTC. It is translated as CASSLNYGYTF.

The chain uses TRBV11-2 and TRBJ2-3; D perhaps matches TRBD2 (5 bases). Trimming left V 2 bases short and J 0 bases short, with 12 bases between. Germline loops: CDR1 SGHAT, CDR2 FQNNGV. This CDR3 has 16 residues. CDR3 protein: CASSLIWTSSTDTQYF. CDR3 coding DNA: TGTGCCAGCAGCTTAATCTGGACTTCTAGCACAGATACGCAGTATTTT. The complete variable domain, with remaining parts taken from reference TRBV11-2 and TRBJ2-3, reads EAGVAQSPRYKIIEKRQSVAFWCNPISGHATLYWYQQILGQGPKLLIQFQNNGVVDDSQLPKDRFSAERLKGVDSTLKIQPAKLEDSAVYLCASSLIWTSSTDTQYFGPGTRLTVL.

This clone was found once. This chain uses TRBV28 with TRBJ1-2; TRBD1 matches 7 bases. V trimming: 5 bases; J trimming: 2 bases; junction bases outside the gene matches: 14. Looked up from germline, CDR1 is MDHEN and CDR2 is SYDVKM. The CDR3 has 17 residues. The DNA of the CDR3 is TGTGCCAGCAGTACTGACTCGGACAGGATTCCAAACTATGGCTACACCTTC. It translates to CASSTDSDRIPNYGYTF.

In this sample, this clone turned up once. CDR3 DNA: TGTGCCAGCACCCGGGGACAGCAGAGTGAAGCTTTCTTT. This translates into CASTRGQQSEAFF. This sequence joins TRBV2 and TRBJ1-1, with 7 bases matching TRBD1. Trimming at V came to 7 bases and at J to 7 bases, leaving 9 bases not matched to a gene. CDR1 is SNHLY and CDR2 is FYNNEI in the germline V gene. This CDR3 region has 13 residues.